Presented here are 25 T cell receptor beta chains from one specimen sequenced in a study of control samples from healthy donors and cancer patients. The protocol was immunoSEQ multiplex PCR, while the TCRdb copy is restricted to in-frame clones and leaves out a portion. The sample gives roughly 370,000 clones, 75% to 95% of which show up once; approximately 6.3% is in the top ten. The sequencing input was PBMCs. The origin of the receptors is a man aged 40-55 years with head and neck cancer.

The V and J genes are TRBV19 and TRBJ1-2; TRBD1 matches at 8 bases. The junction had 11 bases not matched to a gene; V was cut back by 1 base and J by 7 bases. The V gene's germline CDR1 is LNHDA and CDR2 SQIVND (reference sequence). The CDR3 is 16 amino acids. The CDR3 region is CASSIGGGGQGRGYTF. In DNA, the CDR3 is TGTGCCAGTAGTATAGGCGGAGGCGGACAGGGACGTGGCTACACCTTC.

This clone was seen a few times. The chain joins TRBV4-3 to TRBJ2-4; D unresolved. V was trimmed by 3 bases and J by 2 bases, leaving 20 bases between them. Germline lookup yields CDR1 LGHNA and CDR2 YSLEER. The CDR3 is 18 residues long. The CDR3: CASSQDLTRGRPKNIQYF. Written as DNA, the CDR3 is TGCGCCAGCAGCCAGGACCTTACCCGTGGGCGCCCCAAAAACATTCAGTACTTC.

The chain carries TRBV9 and TRBJ1-5; possible D gene TRBD1, 5 bases. V was trimmed by 2 bases and J by 5 bases, leaving 14 bases between them. The CDR3 has 15 residues. Per germline, CDR1 SGDLS and CDR2 YYNGEE. In DNA form, the CDR3 reads TGTGCCAGCAGCGTCGAGGGGAGAGTGGATCAGCCCCAGCATTTT. This codes for CASSVEGRVDQPQHF.

The genes are TRBV19 and TRBJ2-5; TRBD2 aligns across 8 bases. From germline, CDR1 is LNHDA and CDR2 SQIVND (reference sequence). This CDR3 spans 14 amino acids. V gave up 6 bases and J gave up 3 bases; unmatched junction bases: 6. The CDR3 region is CASSLQRGKETQYF. CDR3 nucleotides: TGTGCCAGTAGCCTACAGCGGGGGAAAGAGACCCAGTACTTC.

The chain recombines TRBV9 with TRBJ2-5; 11 bases are shared with TRBD2. V trimming: 2 bases; J trimming: 4 bases; junction bases outside the gene matches: 4. Germline loops: CDR1 SGDLS, CDR2 YYNGEE. The CDR3 sequence is 15 residues long. DNA for the CDR3: TGTGCCAGCAGCGTTAGCGGGGGGGCCCCAGAGACCCAGTACTTC. Translation: CASSVSGGAPETQYF.

The rearrangement joins TRBV25-1 to TRBJ1-3; 9 nucleotides line up with TRBD1. Germline values: CDR1 MGHDK, CDR2 SYGVNS. V shed 6 bases, J shed 2 bases, and the junction held 8 bases outside the gene matches. The length of the CDR3 is 16 residues. The CDR3 region is CASRGTGTGTGNTIYF. The CDR3 DNA sequence: TGTGCCAGCAGAGGCACCGGGACAGGGACTGGAAACACCATATATTTT.

The rearrangement uses TRBV7-2 and TRBJ2-3; 10 nucleotides line up with TRBD2. Germline CDR1 SGHTA, CDR2 FQGNSA. J was trimmed by 2 bases and V by 5 bases; bases with no gene match: 7. The CDR3 consists of 16 residues. The CDR3 here is CASSIPTSGVTDTQYF. The CDR3 DNA reads as TGTGCCAGCAGCATCCCCACTAGCGGGGTCACAGATACGCAGTATTTT.

This sequence joins TRBV18 and TRBJ2-7; D unclear. This CDR3 contains 14 residues. Germline V gene data show CDR1 as KGHSH and CDR2 as LQKENI. The V end lost 10 bases, the J end lost 0 bases, and 16 bases lay between the germline ends. The CDR3 here is CATRVAAYSYEQYF. CDR3 nucleotides: TGTGCCACCCGTGTAGCTGCGTACTCCTACGAGCAGTACTTC.

The chain recombines TRBV3-1 (or the pseudogene TRBV3-2) with TRBJ2-2; 11 nucleotides align to TRBD2. CDR3 length equals 18 residues. J was trimmed by 0 bases and V by 7 bases; bases with no gene match: 10. Germline V gene lookup returns CDR1 LGHDT and CDR2 YNNKEL (reference sequence). CDR3 region: CASKLAGAPFANTGELFF. The CDR3 DNA reads TGTGCCAGCAAACTAGCGGGGGCCCCGTTCGCGAACACCGGGGAGCTGTTTTTT.

The rearrangement joins TRBV29-1 to TRBJ2-7, with D maybe TRBD1 (7 bases). Between the trimmed V and J ends, which lost 3 bases and 1 base, there was a span of 10 bases. This CDR3 region has 13 residues. The germline gives CDR1 SQVTM, CDR2 ANQGSEA. The CDR3: CSVERDSSYEQYF. In DNA form, the CDR3 reads TGCAGCGTTGAGCGGGACAGTTCCTACGAGCAGTACTTC.

V is TRBV10-1 and J is TRBJ2-7, with 9 nucleotides matching TRBD1. CDR1 is WNHNN and CDR2 is SYGVQD in the germline V gene (reference sequence). The CDR3 covers 14 residues. V gave up 5 bases and J gave up 6 bases; unmatched junction bases: 8. The chain's CDR3 is CASSLDRGAGEQYF. The CDR3 coding sequence is TGCGCCAGCAGTCTTGACAGGGGGGCCGGCGAGCAGTACTTC.

This chain uses TRBV28 with TRBJ2-7, with 7 positions matching TRBD1. J was trimmed by 4 bases and V by 2 bases; bases with no gene match: 8. This CDR3 region has 15 residues. The germline V gene encodes CDR1 MDHEN and CDR2 SYDVKM. In DNA form, the CDR3 reads TGTGCCAGCAGTTTACTTCGGAACAGGGGTTACGAGCAGTACTTC. Translation: CASSLLRNRGYEQYF. Complete variable domain (other parts from reference TRBV28 and TRBJ2-7): DVKVTQSSRYLVKRTGEKVFLECVQDMDHENMFWYRQDPGLGLRLIYFSYDVKMKEKGDIPEGYSVSREKKERFSLILESASTNQTSMYLCASSLLRNRGYEQYFGPGTRLTVT.

This clone was seen just once. The rearrangement joins TRBV28 to TRBJ1-6, with D uncertain. Trimming shortened V by 7 bases and J by 0 bases, and 10 bases separated the two germline ends. CDR1 and CDR2 from the germline V gene are MDHEN and SYDVKM. This CDR3 is 15 amino acids long. The CDR3 reads CASTTPSSYNSPLHF. In DNA, the CDR3 is TGTGCCAGCACCACCCCCAGCTCCTATAATTCACCCCTCCACTTT.

The chain has TRBV5-1 and TRBJ1-3; 7 bases are shared with TRBD1. The CDR3 covers 16 residues. Trimming took 9 bases from V and 0 from J; bases not matched to a gene: 12. Germline-derived CDR1 and CDR2 are SGHRS and YFSETQ. The CDR3 region is CATSTGQENSGNTIYF. The CDR3, as DNA: TGCGCCACTTCCACAGGACAGGAGAACTCTGGAAACACCATATATTTT.

This chain joins TRBV7-9 and TRBJ2-1; 8 bases line up with TRBD1. The CDR3 is 15 amino acids. With V trimmed by 4 bases and J by 3 bases, 5 bases remained unmatched. CDR1 and CDR2 (germline): SEHNR, FQNEAQ (reference sequence). The CDR3 region is CASSWQGASYNEQFF. Written as DNA, the CDR3 is TGTGCCAGCAGCTGGCAGGGGGCTAGCTACAATGAGCAGTTCTTC.

The V and J genes are TRBV2 and TRBJ2-7, with D possibly being TRBD2 (5 bases). Between the trimmed V and J ends, which lost 7 bases and 5 bases, there was a span of 15 bases. Per the germline V gene, CDR1 is SNHLY and CDR2 is FYNNEI. There are 13 residues in the CDR3. CDR3 amino acids: CASKRGGLDEQYF. CDR3 DNA sequence: TGTGCCAGCAAACGGGGTGGATTGGACGAGCAGTACTTC. The full variable domain, with the rest looked up from reference TRBV2 and TRBJ2-7, is EPEVTQTPSHQVTQMGQEVILRCVPISNHLYFYWYRQILGQKVEFLVSFYNNEISEKSEIFDDQFSVERPDGSNFTLKIRSTKLEDSAMYFCASKRGGLDEQYFGPGTRLTVT.

This chain connects TRBV5-1 to TRBJ2-7; TRBD1 aligns across 7 bases. The CDR3 length is 15 residues. Looked up from germline, CDR1 is SGHRS and CDR2 is YFSETQ. The V segment lost 4 bases and the J segment 4 bases; nucleotides outside the gene matches: 11. CDR3 region: CASSPQTGLRYEQYF. CDR3 coding DNA: TGCGCCAGCAGCCCCCAGACAGGGTTAAGGTACGAGCAGTACTTC.

This clone appeared once. This chain connects TRBV6-6 to TRBJ2-1; 7 bases match TRBD2. The germline V gene has CDR1 MNHNY and CDR2 SVGAGI (reference sequence). The trim removed 2 bases at V and 9 bases at J, leaving 1 base unmatched. The CDR3 covers 12 residues. For the CDR3, the DNA is TGTGCCAGCAGTTACGCGGGGGTTGAGCAGTTCTTC. It yields the protein CASSYAGVEQFF.

The chain recombines TRBV28 with TRBJ1-3; TRBD1 might be the D (5 bases). The CDR3 is made up of 16 amino acids. Germline CDR1 MDHEN, CDR2 SYDVKM. V shed 4 bases and J shed 2 bases, with 15 bases lying between them. The CDR3 region is CASSSTGDSAGNTIYF. The CDR3, as DNA: TGTGCCAGCAGTTCTACAGGTGACTCTGCTGGAAACACCATATATTTT.

The chain carries TRBV18 and TRBJ2-7; D is undetermined. This CDR3 spans 15 amino acids. V lost 2 bases to trimming and J lost 0 bases, with 11 bases between them. The germline CDR1 and CDR2 sequences are KGHSH and LQKENI. The CDR3 loop reads CASSPGPASSYEQYF. CDR3 sequence (DNA): TGTGCCAGCTCACCAGGTCCCGCAAGCTCCTACGAGCAGTACTTC. Combining the CDR3 with reference TRBV18 and TRBJ2-7 gives the whole variable domain NAGVMQNPRHLVRRRGQEARLRCSPMKGHSHVYWYRQLPEEGLKFMVYLQKENIIDESGMPKERFSAEFPKEGPSILRIQQVVRGDSAAYFCASSPGPASSYEQYFGPGTRLTVT.

The genes are TRBV7-2 and TRBJ1-6; D is uncertain. The CDR3 sequence is 17 residues long. V lost 5 bases and J lost 0, with 14 bases in between. Germline CDR1 reads SGHTA; CDR2 reads FQGNSA. CDR3 protein: CASSPPSGYSYNSPLHF. CDR3 coding DNA: TGTGCCAGCAGCCCGCCCTCGGGTTACTCCTATAATTCACCCCTCCACTTT.

The gene calls are TRBV27 and TRBJ1-1; no clear D. This CDR3 spans 14 amino acids. V was pared by 3 bases and J by 4 bases, with 12 bases between. The V gene's germline CDR1 is MNHEY and CDR2 SMNVEV (reference sequence). This CDR3 reads CASSLSGRPTEAFF. DNA for the CDR3: TGTGCCAGCAGTTTGAGTGGCAGGCCCACTGAAGCTTTCTTT.

This chain joins TRBV12-3 or TRBV12-4 and TRBJ1-2; unclear D gene. The CDR3 sequence is 13 residues long. V dropped 6 bases and J dropped 7 bases, with 15 bases sitting between them. The CDR3 DNA is TGTGCCAGCAGACCGAGCCTAGAGGGTGGCTACACCTTC. It yields the protein CASRPSLEGGYTF.

The genes are TRBV11-2 and TRBJ2-1; 8 positions match TRBD1. Trimming took 6 bases from V and 8 from J; bases not matched to a gene: 12. CDR3 size: 15 residues. Per germline, CDR1 SGHAT and CDR2 FQNNGV. The CDR3 DNA reads as TGTGCCAGCAGGCTAGGGACAGGTCGGGTCCATGAGCAGTTCTTC. As protein: CASRLGTGRVHEQFF.

The chain joins TRBV2 to TRBJ2-7; D unresolved. V was trimmed by 3 bases and J by 0 bases, leaving 9 bases between them. This CDR3 region has 14 residues. Germline V gives CDR1 SNHLY, CDR2 FYNNEI. The CDR3 reads CASSDLTRSYEQYF. Here the CDR3 DNA reads TGTGCCAGCAGTGACCTCACCCGCTCCTACGAGCAGTACTTC.